These 25 T cell receptor beta chains were all obtained from the same sample, sequenced in a study of blood T cell repertoires in COVID-19. The protocol was immunoSEQ multiplex PCR, while the TCRdb copy is restricted to in-frame clones and leaves out a portion. This table holds 220,000 or so clones, 80% to 85% found once. Sequences were obtained from peripheral blood. The receptors were sampled from a young woman who had recovered from COVID-19.

The genes are TRBV3-1 (or the pseudogene TRBV3-2) and TRBJ1-4; 9 bases agree with TRBD1. Germline V gives CDR1 LGHDT, CDR2 YNNKEL (reference sequence). CDR3 size: 17 residues. J lost 5 bases, V lost 2 bases, and 9 bases had no gene match. The CDR3: CASSQFSQGAGNEKLFF. CDR3 coding DNA: TGTGCCAGCAGCCAATTCTCACAGGGGGCTGGGAATGAAAAACTGTTTTTT.

This clone was found a few times. The V call is TRBV21-1, the J call TRBJ2-7; TRBD1 is the table's D call and was not checked against the DNA. TRBV21-1 counts as a pseudogene. The CDR3 is 14 residues long. The CDR3 protein is CASSRQGPNYEQYF. In nucleotides, the CDR3 is TGTGCCAGCAGCAGACAGGGTCCGAACTACGAGCAGTACTTC.

The genes are TRBV4-2 and TRBJ2-7; a possible D gene is TRBD1 (5 bases). The germline V gene encodes CDR1 LGHNA and CDR2 YNFKEQ. The CDR3 has 13 amino acids. V was trimmed by 3 bases and J by 5 bases, leaving 11 bases between them. DNA for the CDR3: TGTGCCAGCAGCCATTTTGAAGGGGACGAGCAGTACTTC. It encodes CASSHFEGDEQYF.

This clone showed up just a few times. The chain employs TRBV5-4 and TRBJ2-7; 13 nucleotides line up with TRBD2. The germline CDR1 and CDR2 sequences are SGHNT and YYREEE (reference sequence). CDR3 length: 15 amino acids. The junction had 5 bases not matched to a gene; V was cut back by 3 bases and J by 5 bases. As DNA, the CDR3 is TGTGCCAGCAGCTCAGGACTAGCGGGAGTTCACGAGCAGTACTTC. Its protein product is CASSSGLAGVHEQYF.

The chain recombines TRBV29-1 with TRBJ2-1; 8 bases are shared with TRBD2. Germline CDR1 and CDR2: SQVTM and ANQGSEA. CDR3 length: 13 amino acids. J lost 8 bases, V lost 4 bases, and 7 bases had no gene match. The CDR3 spells CSVAAGARYEQFF. CDR3 coding DNA: TGCAGCGTTGCAGCGGGAGCAAGGTATGAGCAGTTCTTC.

This clone showed up just once. This chain connects TRBV11-1 to TRBJ1-1, with 7 bases identical to TRBD1. The trim removed 0 bases at V and 5 bases at J, leaving 0 bases unmatched. The CDR3 spans 13 residues. CDR1 is SGHAT, CDR2 FQDESV, per germline (reference sequence). The CDR3 reads CASSLARGTEAFF. The CDR3 DNA sequence: TGTGCCAGCAGCTTAGCCAGGGGGACTGAAGCTTTCTTT.

This clone was found a few times. The chain carries TRBV7-8 and TRBJ2-1; D uncertain. The CDR3 has 15 residues. Germline V gene data show CDR1 as SGHVS and CDR2 as FQNEAQ. V was clipped by 5 bases and J by 4 bases, with 15 bases between them. DNA of the CDR3: TGTGCCAGCAGCATACAGCCAAGAAATTACAATGAGCAGTTCTTC. Amino acids: CASSIQPRNYNEQFF.

This sequence joins TRBV30 and TRBJ2-5; weak D call: TRBD2 (5 bases). CDR3 length equals 15 residues. The ends were cut back, 0 bases at V and 5 bases at J, with 16 bases in the middle. Per germline, CDR1 GTSNPN and CDR2 SVGIG (reference sequence). CDR3 protein: CAWSVKRHLTETQYF. The CDR3 nucleotides read TGTGCCTGGAGTGTAAAGCGGCATTTAACGGAGACCCAGTACTTC.

This clone was counted a few times. J is TRBJ1-1 and V is TRBV2; D is unresolved. V lost 7 bases and J 4 bases, leaving 13 bases between the germline ends. Germline-derived CDR1 and CDR2 are SNHLY and FYNNEI. The CDR3 totals 13 residues. The CDR3 reads CASIRVLSTEAFF. Written as DNA, the CDR3 is TGTGCCAGCATACGGGTCCTTAGCACTGAAGCTTTCTTT.

The count of this clone is one. The gene calls are TRBV10-1 and TRBJ2-3; 8 bases are a match to TRBD2. Germline V lookup: CDR1 WNHNN, CDR2 SYGVQD (reference sequence). V was clipped by 5 bases and J by 0 bases; unmatched bases: 7. The CDR3 spans 16 residues. CDR3: CASSSRASGSTDTQYF. Here the CDR3 DNA reads TGCGCCAGCAGTTCTCGGGCTAGCGGGAGCACAGATACGCAGTATTTT.

The chain recombines TRBV28 with TRBJ2-3, with 9 bases identical to TRBD1. Germline V CDR1 and CDR2: MDHEN, SYDVKM. This CDR3 is 17 amino acids long. V lost 6 bases and J lost 1; bases outside the gene matches: 11. In DNA form, the CDR3 reads TGTGCCAGCAGCCACCATAGGACAGGGGAGGGCACAGATACGCAGTATTTT. The encoded protein is CASSHHRTGEGTDTQYF.

This clone was counted once. This chain connects TRBV2 to TRBJ2-5; TRBD2 agrees at 14 bases. This CDR3 has 14 amino acids. Germline V CDR1 and CDR2: SNHLY, FYNNEI. J gave up 5 bases and V 9 bases, and 5 bases lay outside the gene matches. The CDR3 DNA follows: TGTGCCAGACGACTAGCGGGAGGGGGGGAGACCCAGTACTTC. Residues: CARRLAGGGETQYF.

This clone was detected once. The J gene is TRBJ2-7, the V gene TRBV1; the table's TRBD2 call for D was not verified on the DNA. TRBV1 is tagged as a pseudogene. The CDR3 contains 15 residues. CDR3 coding DNA: TGCACCAGCAGCCCGAGGAAGCGGGATGCCTACGAGCAGTACTTC. Translating it yields CTSSPRKRDAYEQYF.

In this sample, this clone turned up once. This chain joins TRBV7-9 and TRBJ1-2, with TRBD1 matching over 7 bases. CDR3 length equals 17 residues. Unmatched junction bases numbered 19, after V lost 6 bases and J lost 6 bases. Germline assignment: CDR1 SEHNR and CDR2 FQNEAQ (reference sequence). The CDR3 DNA is TGTGCCAGCAGGGCCGGGACAGTTGCCCAAAGGTCTCATGGCTACACCTTC. It encodes CASRAGTVAQRSHGYTF.

This chain connects TRBV7-9 to TRBJ1-1; the match to TRBD1 covers 7 bases. Germline V gene sequence: CDR1 SEHNR, CDR2 FQNEAQ (reference sequence). The CDR3 extends over 16 amino acids. V lost 5 bases, J lost 5 bases, and 14 bases stayed unmatched. CDR3 sequence reads: CASSPRTGDGATEAFF. CDR3 DNA sequence: TGTGCCAGCAGCCCAAGGACAGGTGATGGGGCAACTGAAGCTTTCTTT.

The chain has TRBV19 and TRBJ2-7; TRBD2 agrees at 7 bases. Germline-derived CDR1 and CDR2 are LNHDA and SQIVND (reference sequence). V lost 7 bases to trimming and J lost 1 base; unmatched junction nucleotides: 7. The CDR3 is made up of 14 amino acids. DNA of the CDR3: TGTGCCAGTAAGCGGGGCCGAGGGTCCTACGAGCAGTACTTC. It codes for CASKRGRGSYEQYF.

J is TRBJ1-6 and V is TRBV27; perhaps TRBD1 as D (5 bases). Germline V gives CDR1 MNHEY, CDR2 SMNVEV (reference sequence). V was clipped by 3 bases and J by 9 bases, with 12 bases between them. This CDR3 contains 14 residues. The CDR3 coding sequence is TGTGCCAGCAGTTTCAGGGCAGCAGGTTCACCCCTCCACTTT. Residues: CASSFRAAGSPLHF.

This chain links TRBV19 with TRBJ1-1, with TRBD1 matching 11 bases. Germline CDR1 and CDR2: LNHDA and SQIVND (reference sequence). V was pared by 4 bases and J by 2 bases, with 6 bases of the junction left unmatched. This CDR3 is built from 16 residues. The CDR3 sequence is CASSTERTGGNTEAFF. DNA of the CDR3: TGTGCCAGTAGTACAGAGCGGACAGGGGGCAACACTGAAGCTTTCTTT. The full variable domain, completed using reference TRBV19 and TRBJ1-1, is DGGITQSPKYLFRKEGQNVTLSCEQNLNHDAMYWYRQDPGQGLRLIYYSQIVNDFQKGDIAEGYSVSREKKESFPLTVTSAQKNPTAFYLCASSTERTGGNTEAFFGQGTRLTVV.

The V and J genes are TRBV25-1 and TRBJ1-3; D possibly corresponds to TRBD1 (5 bases). V lost 5 bases and J lost 0, with 11 bases in between. In germline, CDR1 is MGHDK, CDR2 SYGVNS. The CDR3 has 15 amino acids. In DNA form, the CDR3 reads TGTGCCAGCAGTACAGGACGGAGCTCTGGAAACACCATATATTTT. It encodes CASSTGRSSGNTIYF. Supplemented by reference TRBV25-1 and TRBJ1-3, the full variable domain reads EADIYQTPRYLVIGTGKKITLECSQTMGHDKMYWYQQDPGMELHLIHYSYGVNSTEKGDLSSESTVSRIRTEHFPLTLESARPSHTSQYLCASSTGRSSGNTIYFGEGSWLTVV.

V usage is TRBV28 and J usage is TRBJ1-4; TRBD1 might be the D (6 bases). The CDR3 has 15 residues. V lost 3 bases and J lost 1, with 9 bases in between. CDR1 and CDR2 (germline): MDHEN, SYDVKM. CDR3 nucleotide sequence: TGTGCCAGCAGTTTGGCAGGGGTAACTAATGAAAAACTGTTTTTT. Protein sequence: CASSLAGVTNEKLFF. The full variable domain, completed using reference TRBV28 and TRBJ1-4, is DVKVTQSSRYLVKRTGEKVFLECVQDMDHENMFWYRQDPGLGLRLIYFSYDVKMKEKGDIPEGYSVSREKKERFSLILESASTNQTSMYLCASSLAGVTNEKLFFGSGTQLSVL.

The CDR3 DNA sequence: TGTGCCAGCAGGTTGGGCCGGGACTACCAAGAGACCCAGTACTTC. Its translation is CASRLGRDYQETQYF. The J gene is TRBJ2-5, the V gene TRBV28; D possibly corresponds to TRBD2 (6 bases). CDR3 length equals 15 residues. Trimming stripped 6 bases from V and 0 bases from J, with 14 bases between. The germline V gene encodes CDR1 MDHEN and CDR2 SYDVKM.

The chain joins TRBV6-1 to TRBJ1-4; TRBD1 is a possible D gene (5 bases). The CDR3 loop spans 15 amino acids. V was cut by 2 bases and J by 1 base, with 8 bases left in between. CDR1 is MNHNS and CDR2 is SASEGT in the germline V gene. CDR3 nucleotides: TGTGCCAGCAGTGAAATCAGGGAAACTAATGAAAAACTGTTTTTT. Residues: CASSEIRETNEKLFF.

The chain recombines TRBV30 with TRBJ1-2; TRBD1 matches at 7 bases. The CDR3 contains 17 residues. The germline CDR1 and CDR2 sequences are GTSNPN and SVGIG (reference sequence). V lost 1 base, J lost 0 bases, and 11 bases stayed unmatched. The CDR3 DNA sequence: TGTGCCTGGAGTGCCTACGACAGGGCAACTACTAACTATGGCTACACCTTC. Its translation: CAWSAYDRATTNYGYTF.

The chain joins TRBV27 to TRBJ2-7; 8 nucleotides align to TRBD1. Germline values: CDR1 MNHEY, CDR2 SMNVEV (reference sequence). The CDR3 is made up of 20 amino acids. Trimming removed 7 bases from V and 7 bases from J; junction bases left unmatched: 30. CDR3 nucleotide sequence: TGTGCCAGCACCGACATCCGGGACAGGACGCCTTCGAAGGCAAATTGTGAGCAGTACTTC. It encodes CASTDIRDRTPSKANCEQYF.

V usage is TRBV20-1 and J usage is TRBJ2-5; possibly TRBD1 for D (6 bases). The CDR3 runs 10 residues. Deletions cut 6 bases from V and 12 bases from J, with 14 bases between. The germline CDR1 and CDR2 sequences are DFQATT and SNEGSKA (reference sequence). The DNA of the CDR3 is TGCAGTGCCGGCCTGGGGGCGGAGTACTTC. Protein: CSAGLGAEYF.